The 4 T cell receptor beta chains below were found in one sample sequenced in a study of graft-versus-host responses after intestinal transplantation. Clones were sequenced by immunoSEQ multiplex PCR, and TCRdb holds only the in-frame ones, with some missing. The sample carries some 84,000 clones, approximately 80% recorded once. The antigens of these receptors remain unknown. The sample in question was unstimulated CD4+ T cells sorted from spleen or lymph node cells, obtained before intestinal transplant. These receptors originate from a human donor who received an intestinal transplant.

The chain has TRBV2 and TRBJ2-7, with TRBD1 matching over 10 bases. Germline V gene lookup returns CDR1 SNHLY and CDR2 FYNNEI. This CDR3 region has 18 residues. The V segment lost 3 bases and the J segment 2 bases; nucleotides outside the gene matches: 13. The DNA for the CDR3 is TGTGCCAGCAGTGATTCGGCGCTTCCCGGGACAGGGGCCTACGAGCAGTACTTC. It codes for CASSDSALPGTGAYEQYF.

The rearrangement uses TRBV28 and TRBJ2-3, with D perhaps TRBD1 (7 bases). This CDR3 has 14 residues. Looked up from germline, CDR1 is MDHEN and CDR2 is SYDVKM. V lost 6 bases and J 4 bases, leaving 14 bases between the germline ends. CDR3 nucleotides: TGTGCCAGCAGAGGGGGGACAGTCTCAGATACGCAGTATTTT. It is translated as CASRGGTVSDTQYF.

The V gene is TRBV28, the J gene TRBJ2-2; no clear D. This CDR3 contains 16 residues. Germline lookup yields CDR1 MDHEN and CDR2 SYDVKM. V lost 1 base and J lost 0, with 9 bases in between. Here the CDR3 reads CASSLSSAANTGELFF. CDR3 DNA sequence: TGTGCCAGCAGTTTATCGAGCGCCGCGAACACCGGGGAGCTGTTTTTT.

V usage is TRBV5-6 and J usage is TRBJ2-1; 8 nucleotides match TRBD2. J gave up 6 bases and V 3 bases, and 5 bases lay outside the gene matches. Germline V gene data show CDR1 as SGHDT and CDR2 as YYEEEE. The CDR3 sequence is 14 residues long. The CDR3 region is CASSSGLGVNEQFF. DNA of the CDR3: TGTGCCAGCAGCTCGGGACTAGGGGTCAATGAGCAGTTCTTC. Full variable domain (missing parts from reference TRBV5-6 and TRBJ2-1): DAGVTQSPTHLIKTRGQQVTLRCSPKSGHDTVSWYQQALGQGPQFIFQYYEEEERQRGNFPDRFSGHQFPNYSSELNVNALLLGDSALYLCASSSGLGVNEQFFGPGTRLTVL.